This TCR beta chain was sequenced for a study of cytomegalovirus exposure and HLA in healthy donors. Germline V CDR1 and CDR2: LNHNV, YYDKDF (reference sequence). V gave up 5 bases and J gave up 5 bases, with 16 bases separating them. CDR3 length equals 15 residues. Primers: 60 Vbeta forward and 13 Jbeta reverse. The protocol was immunoSEQ multiplex PCR, while the TCRdb copy is restricted to in-frame clones and leaves out a portion. The repertoire holds about 240,000 clones, 78% seen once, with roughly 0.45% in the top ten. General study points: According to reports, the classifier identified cytomegalovirus status with high specificity and sensitivity. In a later analysis, TCR beta V- and J-gene trimming showed a link to a missense DCLRE1C variant. Some public TCRs appeared in many individuals, while most sequences were rare.

Concerning this clone: What it binds is unknown.

This receptor was obtained from a boy aged 10-17 years in good health and CMV-seronegative. Specimen: PBMCs. The V and J genes are TRBV15 and TRBJ2-4; D might be TRBD2 (5 bases). The CDR3 coding sequence is TGTGCCACCAGCCGAGCGAGGGCCGCGGAAAACATTCAGTACTTC. It yields the protein CATSRARAAENIQYF.